What follows are 5 T cell receptor beta chains derived from one specimen sequenced in a study of blood T cell repertoires in COVID-19. The method was immunoSEQ multiplex PCR; TCRdb's version includes in-frame clones alone and lacks a portion of them. The table lists about 46,000 clones, approximately 83% of them singletons. Sequenced: peripheral blood. These receptors all stem from a human donor in a cohort sampled during active COVID-19. The donor label of this sample is uncertain.

This chain connects TRBV6-1 to TRBJ2-3, with 9 bases identical to TRBD1. The V and J ends lost 4 bases and 0 bases, in that order; junction bases with no gene match: 14. The CDR3 covers 19 residues. Germline V lookup: CDR1 MNHNS, CDR2 SASEGT. CDR3 in amino acids: CASSGTGATLPSSTDTQYF. As DNA, the CDR3 is TGTGCCAGCAGTGGGACAGGGGCTACGCTACCCTCTAGCACAGATACGCAGTATTTT.

The V gene is TRBV27, the J gene TRBJ1-4, with D uncertain. Trimming took 2 bases from V and 5 from J, leaving 15 bases between them. This CDR3 is built from 16 residues. Germline loops: CDR1 MNHEY, CDR2 SMNVEV (reference sequence). The CDR3 protein is CASSLRGGGQNEKLFF. The CDR3 coding sequence is TGTGCCAGCAGTTTAAGAGGTGGCGGCCAGAATGAAAAACTGTTTTTT.

This chain links TRBV4-2 with TRBJ2-7; tentatively, D is TRBD2 (6 bases). V lost 3 bases and J 4 bases, leaving 19 bases between the germline ends. This CDR3 is built from 16 residues. Germline values: CDR1 LGHNA, CDR2 YNFKEQ. CDR3 DNA sequence: TGTGCCAGCAGCCACACGAGCGGGCGGGCCTCGTACGAGCAGTACTTC. It is translated as CASSHTSGRASYEQYF.

In nucleotides, the CDR3 is TGTGCCAGCAGCCCGGACAGGGGGCATCGGGTTGAGCAGTTCTTC. Its protein is CASSPDRGHRVEQFF. The chain uses TRBV3-1 (or the pseudogene TRBV3-2) and TRBJ2-1, with TRBD1 identical over 11 bases. Germline V gene sequence: CDR1 LGHDT, CDR2 YNNKEL (reference sequence). The CDR3 covers 15 residues. The junction had 8 bases not matched to a gene; V was cut back by 4 bases and J by 9 bases.

The V gene is TRBV19, the J gene TRBJ1-3; no clear D. The CDR3 runs to 16 residues. With 3 bases removed from V and 8 bases from J, the gap between germline ends came to 20 bases. Germline lookup yields CDR1 LNHDA and CDR2 SQIVND (reference sequence). The CDR3 loop is CASSISPGGIGDTIYF. CDR3 sequence (DNA): TGTGCCAGTAGTATTTCACCGGGAGGGATTGGTGACACCATATATTTT.